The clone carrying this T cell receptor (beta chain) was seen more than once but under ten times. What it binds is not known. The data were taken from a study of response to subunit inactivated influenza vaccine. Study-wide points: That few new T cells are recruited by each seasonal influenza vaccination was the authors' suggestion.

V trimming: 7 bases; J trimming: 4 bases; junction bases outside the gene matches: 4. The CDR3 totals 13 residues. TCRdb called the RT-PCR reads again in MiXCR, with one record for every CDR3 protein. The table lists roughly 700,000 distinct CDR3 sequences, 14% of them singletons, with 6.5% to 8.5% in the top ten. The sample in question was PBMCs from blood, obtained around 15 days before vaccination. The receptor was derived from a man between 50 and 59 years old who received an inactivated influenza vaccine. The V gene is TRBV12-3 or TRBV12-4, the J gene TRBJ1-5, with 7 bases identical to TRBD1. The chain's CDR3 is CASNSDRNQPQHF. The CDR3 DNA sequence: TGTGCCAGCAACTCGGACAGGAATCAGCCCCAGCATTTT.